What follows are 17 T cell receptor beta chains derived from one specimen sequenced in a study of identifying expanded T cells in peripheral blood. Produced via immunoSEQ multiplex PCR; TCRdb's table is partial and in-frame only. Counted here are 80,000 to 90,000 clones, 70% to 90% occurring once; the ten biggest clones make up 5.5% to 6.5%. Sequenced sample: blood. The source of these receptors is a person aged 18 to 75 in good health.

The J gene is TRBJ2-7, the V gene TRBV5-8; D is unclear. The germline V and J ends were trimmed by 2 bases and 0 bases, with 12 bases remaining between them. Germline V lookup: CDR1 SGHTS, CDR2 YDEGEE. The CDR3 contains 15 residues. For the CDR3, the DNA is TGTGCCAGCAGCTTCAGGCGTAGGAGCTCCTACGAGCAGTACTTC. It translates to CASSFRRRSSYEQYF.

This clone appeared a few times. As DNA, the CDR3 is TGTGCCAGCAGCTCCCTCCGGTCCGATGGCTACACCTTC. Protein sequence: CASSSLRSDGYTF. This chain connects TRBV7-9 to TRBJ1-2; no definite D call. V lost 4 bases and J 6 bases, leaving 12 bases between the germline ends. This CDR3 region has 13 residues. CDR1 and CDR2 from the germline V gene are SEHNR and FQNEAQ (reference sequence).

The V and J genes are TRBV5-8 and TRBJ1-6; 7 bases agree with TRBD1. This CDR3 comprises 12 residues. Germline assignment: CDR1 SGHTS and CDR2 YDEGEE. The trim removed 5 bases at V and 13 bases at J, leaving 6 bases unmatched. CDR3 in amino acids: CASSQTGRPLHF. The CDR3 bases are TGTGCCAGCAGTCAGACAGGGAGGCCCCTCCACTTT. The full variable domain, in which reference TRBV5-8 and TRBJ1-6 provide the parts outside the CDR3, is EAGVTQSPTHLIKTRGQQATLRCSPISGHTSVYWYQQALGLGLQFLLWYDEGEERNRGNFPPRFSGRQFPNYSSELNVNALELEDSALYLCASSQTGRPLHFGNGTRLTVT.

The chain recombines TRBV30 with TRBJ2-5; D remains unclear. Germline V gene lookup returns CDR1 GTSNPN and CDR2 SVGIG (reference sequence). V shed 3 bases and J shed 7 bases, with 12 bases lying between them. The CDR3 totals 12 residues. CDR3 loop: CAWRSSMWTQYF. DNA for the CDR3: TGTGCCTGGAGATCTTCAATGTGGACCCAGTACTTC.

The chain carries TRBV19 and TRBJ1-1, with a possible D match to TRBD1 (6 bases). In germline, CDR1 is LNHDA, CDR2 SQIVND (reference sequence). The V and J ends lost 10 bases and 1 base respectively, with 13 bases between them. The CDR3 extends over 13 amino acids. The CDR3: CATTDRQNTEAFF. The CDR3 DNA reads TGTGCCACCACGGACAGACAGAACACTGAAGCTTTCTTT.

CDR3 nucleotides: TGTGCCAGCAGCCTAGGGGAACTCAACACTGAAGCTTTCTTT. Protein product: CASSLGELNTEAFF. The chain uses TRBV7-2 and TRBJ1-1; D is perhaps TRBD1 (5 bases). The CDR3 extends over 14 amino acids. V was pared by 5 bases and J by 2 bases, with 12 bases between. Germline loops: CDR1 SGHTA, CDR2 FQGNSA.

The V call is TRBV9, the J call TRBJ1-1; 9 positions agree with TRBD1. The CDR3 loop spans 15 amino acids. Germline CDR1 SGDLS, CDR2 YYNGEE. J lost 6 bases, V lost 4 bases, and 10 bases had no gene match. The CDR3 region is CASSSPGQGYAEAFF. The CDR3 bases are TGTGCCAGCAGCTCGCCGGGACAGGGATACGCTGAAGCTTTCTTT.

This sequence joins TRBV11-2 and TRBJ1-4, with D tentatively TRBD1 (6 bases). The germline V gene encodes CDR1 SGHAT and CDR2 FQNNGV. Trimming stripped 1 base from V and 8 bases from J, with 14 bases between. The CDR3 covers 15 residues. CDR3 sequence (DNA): TGTGCCAGCAGCTTAGTAAGGGGGAGGGGAGAAAAACTGTTTTTT. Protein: CASSLVRGRGEKLFF.

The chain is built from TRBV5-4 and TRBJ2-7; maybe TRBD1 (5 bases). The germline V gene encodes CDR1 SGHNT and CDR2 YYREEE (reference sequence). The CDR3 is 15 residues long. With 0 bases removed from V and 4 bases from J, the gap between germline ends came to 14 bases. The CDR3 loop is CASSLVFQGKYEQYF. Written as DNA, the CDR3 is TGTGCCAGCAGCTTGGTCTTCCAGGGAAAGTACGAGCAGTACTTC. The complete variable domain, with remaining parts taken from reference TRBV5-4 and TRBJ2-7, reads ETGVTQSPTHLIKTRGQQVTLRCSSQSGHNTVSWYQQALGQGPQFIFQYYREEENGRGNFPPRFSGLQFPNYSSELNVNALELDDSALYLCASSLVFQGKYEQYFGPGTRLTVT.

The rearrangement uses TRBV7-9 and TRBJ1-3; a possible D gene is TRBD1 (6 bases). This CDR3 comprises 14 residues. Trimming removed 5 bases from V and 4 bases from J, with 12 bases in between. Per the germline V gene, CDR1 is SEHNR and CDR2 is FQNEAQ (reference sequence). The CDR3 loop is CASSGDIEGNTIYF. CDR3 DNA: TGTGCCAGCAGCGGGGACATCGAGGGAAACACCATATATTTT.

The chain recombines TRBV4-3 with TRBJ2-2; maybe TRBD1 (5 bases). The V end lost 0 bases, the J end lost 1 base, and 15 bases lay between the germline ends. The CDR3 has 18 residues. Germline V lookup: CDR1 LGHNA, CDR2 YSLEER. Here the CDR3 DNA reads TGCGCCAGCAGCCAAGACAGGCTGGGCAGGGAGAACACCGGGGAGCTGTTTTTT. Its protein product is CASSQDRLGRENTGELFF.

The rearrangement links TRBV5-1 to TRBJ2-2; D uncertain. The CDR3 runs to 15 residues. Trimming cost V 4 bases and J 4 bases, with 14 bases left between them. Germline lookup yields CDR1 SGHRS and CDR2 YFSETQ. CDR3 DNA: TGCGCCAGCAGCCCCGGTAGGGCCAGCACCGGGGAGCTGTTTTTT. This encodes CASSPGRASTGELFF. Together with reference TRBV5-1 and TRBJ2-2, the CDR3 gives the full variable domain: KAGVTQTPRYLIKTRGQQVTLSCSPISGHRSVSWYQQTPGQGLQFLFEYFSETQRNKGNFPGRFSGRQFSNSRSEMNVSTLELGDSALYLCASSPGRASTGELFFGEGSRLTVL.

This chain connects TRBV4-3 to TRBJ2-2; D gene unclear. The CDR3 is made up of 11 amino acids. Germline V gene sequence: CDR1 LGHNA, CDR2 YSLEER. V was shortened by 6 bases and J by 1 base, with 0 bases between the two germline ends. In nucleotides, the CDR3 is TGCGCCAGCAGGAACACCGGGGAGCTGTTTTTT. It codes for CASRNTGELFF.

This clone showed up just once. This chain's CDR3 is CASSLRRGRVPNYGYTF. The CDR3 DNA reads as TGTGCCAGCAGCCTGCGGAGAGGTAGGGTACCAAACTATGGCTACACCTTC. V usage is TRBV5-6 and J usage is TRBJ1-2; D remains unclear. The CDR3 sequence is 17 residues long. The ends were cut back, 4 bases at V and 2 bases at J, with 21 bases in the middle. The germline gives CDR1 SGHDT, CDR2 YYEEEE.

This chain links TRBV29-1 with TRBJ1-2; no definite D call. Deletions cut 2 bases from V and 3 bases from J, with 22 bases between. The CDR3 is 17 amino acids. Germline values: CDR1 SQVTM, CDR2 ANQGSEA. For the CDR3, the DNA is TGCAGCGTTGAATCTACCGATTTGGCTCAGGAACACTATGGCTACACCTTC. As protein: CSVESTDLAQEHYGYTF.

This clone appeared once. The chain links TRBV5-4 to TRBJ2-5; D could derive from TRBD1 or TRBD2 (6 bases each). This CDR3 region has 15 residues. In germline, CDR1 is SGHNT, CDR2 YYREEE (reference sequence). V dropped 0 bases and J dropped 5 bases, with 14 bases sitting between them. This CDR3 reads CASSLEGGRIETQYF. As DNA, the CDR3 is TGTGCCAGCAGCTTGGAAGGGGGGCGTATCGAGACCCAGTACTTC.

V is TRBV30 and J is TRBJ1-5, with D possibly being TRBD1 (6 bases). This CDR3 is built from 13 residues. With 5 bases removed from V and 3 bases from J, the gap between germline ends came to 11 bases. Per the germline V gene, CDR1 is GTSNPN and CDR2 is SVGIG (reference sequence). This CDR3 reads CAWAGQTNQPQHF. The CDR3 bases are TGTGCCTGGGCCGGACAGACCAATCAGCCCCAGCATTTT.